The source of this TCR beta chain is a study of T cell repertoires in cytomegalovirus infection. In the study overall: Evidence of both CMV infection and a matching HLA type came from public TCR beta signatures.

Germline V CDR1 and CDR2: LNHNV, YYDKDF (reference sequence). This CDR3 is 16 amino acids long. Trimming left V 0 bases short and J 0 bases short, with 9 bases between. TCRdb processed the reads anew with MiXCR; each CDR3 protein has one entry. The sample includes about 270,000 distinct CDR3 sequences, roughly a fifth of them seen just once. Note on this clonotype: What it recognizes is unknown.

Whole-study results and caveats: Predominance within the ex vivo response was attributable to HLA-C-restricted CMV-specific TCR beta clonotypes.

The TCR comes from a human donor in good health (CMV status not recorded). Some clones in this sample may be carry-over from other donors' samples. This chain joins TRBV15 and TRBJ1-3, with D unresolved. The sample in question was cultured PBMCs, obtained from culture after CMV antigen stimulation. CDR3 DNA sequence: TGTGCCACCAGCAGAGACCATGCAGACTCTGGAAACACCATATATTTT. Protein sequence: CATSRDHADSGNTIYF.